This TCR beta chain was identified in a study of PD-L1 blockade in urothelial cancer. Across the study: Blood analysis occurred 3 weeks (second dose) and 6 weeks after treatment start. Blood samples had a median of approximately 150,000 T cells, 80,000 to 100,000 unique TCRs, and clonality approximately 0.085.

This sample's time point: pretreatment peripheral blood. Clones were sequenced by immunoSEQ multiplex PCR, and TCRdb holds only the in-frame ones, with some missing. The sample holds about 56,000 clones, 85% seen once. V was pared by 6 bases and J by 6 bases, with 9 bases of the junction left unmatched. CDR1 and CDR2 (germline): LNHDA, SQIVND (reference sequence). The CDR3 spans 14 residues. This TCR came from a man between 65 and 85 years old with urothelial cancer. The sample in question was PBMCs, obtained around atezolizumab (anti-PD-L1) treatment. The V call is TRBV19, the J call TRBJ2-7, with 9 bases fitting TRBD2. CDR3 nucleotides: TGTGCCAGTAGAAGCGGGAGGTCCGTACCCGAGCAGTACTTC. It specifies CASRSGRSVPEQYF.